The source of this T cell receptor (beta chain) is a study of control samples from healthy donors and cancer patients. Libraries were prepared by immunoSEQ multiplex PCR; TCRdb keeps only in-frame clonotypes and omits some of them. The repertoire includes more than 85,000 clones, around 92% of them detected once, and 2% to 3% sits in the top ten. The sample taken for sequencing was blood. The receptor was derived from a woman aged 18 to 35 in good health.

This CDR3 is CASSFEGGALNTEAFF. The CDR3 region has the DNA TGTGCCAGTAGTTTTGAGGGAGGGGCTCTGAACACTGAAGCTTTCTTT. V usage is TRBV19 and J usage is TRBJ1-1; D might be TRBD1 (5 bases). This CDR3 region has 16 residues. V lost 5 bases, J lost 0 bases, and 16 bases lay in between. Germline V gene sequence: CDR1 LNHDA, CDR2 SQIVND (reference sequence). The variable domain in full, with the rest retrieved from reference TRBV19 and TRBJ1-1, is DGGITQSPKYLFRKEGQNVTLSCEQNLNHDAMYWYRQDPGQGLRLIYYSQIVNDFQKGDIAEGYSVSREKKESFPLTVTSAQKNPTAFYLCASSFEGGALNTEAFFGQGTRLTVV.